This T cell receptor (beta chain) comes out of a study of blood T cell repertoires in COVID-19. For the study at large: Collection of acute and convalescent COVID-19 samples took place in the United States, Italy and Spain. PBMCs, B-cell-depleted T cells, or T cells were the source of the cDNA or gDNA that made up the material.

Per the original data handling: Estimated nucleated cell counts came from reference gene primer amplification. Assay: immunoSEQ multiplex PCR; the TCRdb copy retains only in-frame clones and omits some. V and J calls and clone size are those listed in that table; D and trimming were worked out from the DNA. The table lists about 160,000 clones, roughly 79% of them singletons, with approximately 21% in the top ten. Concerning this clone itself: Other DNA sequences in this sample translate to the same CDR3.

The sequence was collected from a woman older than 75 with acute or convalescent COVID-19. Sequenced input: peripheral blood.

CDR3 nucleotide sequence: TGTGCCAGCAGTTACTTGCGGGGCAATGAGCAGTTCTTC. Protein: CASSYLRGNEQFF. The chain combines TRBV6-5 with TRBJ2-1; tentative D call: TRBD2 (6 bases). Germline lookup yields CDR1 MNHEY and CDR2 SVGAGI. This CDR3 has 13 amino acids. The V end lost 1 base, the J end lost 6 bases, and 7 bases lay between the germline ends.